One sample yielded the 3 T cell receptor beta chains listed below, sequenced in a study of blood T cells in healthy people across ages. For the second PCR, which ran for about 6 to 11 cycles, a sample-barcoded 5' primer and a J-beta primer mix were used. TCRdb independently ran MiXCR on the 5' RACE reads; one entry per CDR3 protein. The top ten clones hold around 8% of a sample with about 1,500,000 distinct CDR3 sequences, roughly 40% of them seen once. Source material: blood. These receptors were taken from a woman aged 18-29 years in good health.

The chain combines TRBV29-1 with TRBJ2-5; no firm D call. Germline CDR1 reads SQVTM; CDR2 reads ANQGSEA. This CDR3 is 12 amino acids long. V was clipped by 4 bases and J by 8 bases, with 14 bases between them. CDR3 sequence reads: CSVGAGSGTQYF. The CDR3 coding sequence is TGCAGCGTTGGGGCCGGTTCGGGTACCCAGTACTTC.

Here the CDR3 DNA reads TGTGCCAGCAGCTTAGCGGGAGGAATGGGCGAGCAGTACTTC. Translation gives CASSLAGGMGEQYF. This chain joins TRBV5-6 and TRBJ2-7; 9 positions match TRBD2. With V trimmed by 2 bases and J by 6 bases, 6 bases remained unmatched. CDR3 length: 14 amino acids. Germline CDR1 is SGHDT and CDR2 is YYEEEE.

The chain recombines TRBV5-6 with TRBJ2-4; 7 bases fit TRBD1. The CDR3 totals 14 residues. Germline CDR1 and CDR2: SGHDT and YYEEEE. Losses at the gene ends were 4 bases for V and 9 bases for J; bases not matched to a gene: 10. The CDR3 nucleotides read TGTGCCAGCAGCCTGTCGACAGGGTTGGGCATTCAGTACTTC. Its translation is CASSLSTGLGIQYF.